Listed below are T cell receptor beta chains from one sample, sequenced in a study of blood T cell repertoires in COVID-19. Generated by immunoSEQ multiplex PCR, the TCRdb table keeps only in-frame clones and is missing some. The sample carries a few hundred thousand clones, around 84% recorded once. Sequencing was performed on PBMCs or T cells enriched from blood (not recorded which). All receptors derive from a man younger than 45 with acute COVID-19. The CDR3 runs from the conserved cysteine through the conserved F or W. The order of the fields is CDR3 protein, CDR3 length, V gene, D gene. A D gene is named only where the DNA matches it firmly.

CDR3aa: CASGPGNTEAFF
len: 12
v_gene: TRBV12-3/TRBV12-4
d_gene: -

CDR3aa: CASSLNAGQTDGYTF
len: 15
v_gene: TRBV27
d_gene: -

CDR3aa: CASSQGGHLNTEAFF
len: 15
v_gene: TRBV3-1/TRBV3-2
d_gene: -

CDR3aa: CASSYAGGQETQYF
len: 14
v_gene: TRBV14
d_gene: TRBD2

CDR3aa: CASSLDGRTQETQYF
len: 15
v_gene: TRBV5-1
d_gene: -

CDR3aa: CASSQFGRSGETQYF
len: 15
v_gene: TRBV14
d_gene: -

CDR3aa: CASSEGETGIDTQYF
len: 15
v_gene: TRBV7-2
d_gene: TRBD1

CDR3aa: CASSQEGEVLNQPQHF
len: 16
v_gene: TRBV5-7
d_gene: -

CDR3aa: CASSERDHNEQFF
len: 13
v_gene: TRBV5-1
d_gene: TRBD2

CDR3aa: CASRSPGRAFF
len: 11
v_gene: TRBV28
d_gene: -

CDR3aa: CASSLQGLSGNTIYF
len: 15
v_gene: TRBV27
d_gene: -

CDR3aa: CASSQAMGRTGRGEQFF
len: 17
v_gene: TRBV3-1/TRBV3-2
d_gene: -

CDR3aa: CATSDLGGERDTQYF
len: 15
v_gene: TRBV24-1
d_gene: -

CDR3aa: CASSFSPSTDTQYF
len: 14
v_gene: TRBV5-6
d_gene: -

CDR3aa: CASSSRAGARNEQFF
len: 15
v_gene: TRBV6-5
d_gene: TRBD2